Below are 5 T cell receptor beta chains sequenced from a single sample in a study of CD8+ T cells in alopecia areata. Documented treatment: oral pan-JAK inhibitor, 5-10 mg twice daily. Extracted from the samples, RNA was reverse transcribed into cDNA to serve as the sequencing template. Clones were read by immunoSEQ multiplex PCR, and TCRdb kept only the in-frame ones, dropping some. The sample yields about 220,000 clones, around three fifths seen once. Sample: CD4+ T cells sorted from blood, taken at week 4, from a patient treated with tofacitinib. The receptors stem from a human donor with alopecia areata.

This clone was seen once. The rearrangement joins TRBV4-3 to TRBJ2-6, with D unclear. The CDR3 runs to 15 residues. The germline V gene encodes CDR1 LGHNA and CDR2 YSLEER. Between the trimmed V and J ends, which lost 0 bases and 2 bases, there was a span of 5 bases. CDR3 region: CASSQDGTGANVLTF. The DNA of the CDR3 is TGCGCCAGCAGCCAAGATGGAACTGGGGCCAACGTCCTGACTTTC.

The rearrangement joins TRBV9 to TRBJ2-3; 9 bases line up with TRBD2. The length of the CDR3 is 16 residues. Unmatched junction bases numbered 7, after V lost 0 bases and J lost 5 bases. Germline-derived CDR1 and CDR2 are SGDLS and YYNGEE. DNA of the CDR3: TGTGCCAGCAGCGTAGGTCCTAGCGGGGAAGGAGATACGCAGTATTTT. Translation: CASSVGPSGEGDTQYF.

V usage is TRBV25-1 and J usage is TRBJ1-2, with D possibly TRBD1 on 6 matching bases. From germline, CDR1 is MGHDK and CDR2 SYGVNS. There are 16 residues in the CDR3. The V gene lost 4 bases and the J gene lost 8 bases, with 23 bases spanning the gap. This CDR3 reads CASSGGHPIEAGGYTF. CDR3 nucleotides: TGTGCCAGCAGTGGGGGGCACCCGATTGAGGCTGGGGGCTACACCTTC.

This sequence joins TRBV9 and TRBJ2-5, with D unresolved. Germline CDR1 is SGDLS and CDR2 is YYNGEE. This CDR3 comprises 12 residues. The V end was cut by 6 bases, the J end by 5 bases, with 11 bases between. CDR3 amino acids: CASNQAGETQYF. The CDR3 bases are TGTGCCAGCAACCAAGCCGGGGAGACCCAGTACTTC.

The table lists this clone with many counts. The V call is TRBV14, the J call TRBJ2-2; D gene uncertain. Trimming took off 6 bases at V and 5 bases at J, with 13 bases between the two ends. The CDR3 runs to 14 residues. CDR1 SGHDN and CDR2 FVKESK come from the germline V gene. The CDR3 sequence is CASSRAVGTGELFF. CDR3 DNA: TGTGCCAGCAGTCGGGCCGTGGGGACCGGGGAGCTGTTTTTT.